Below, 18 T cell receptor beta chains from the same sample are listed, as sequenced in a study of molecular identifiers for immune sequencing clone quantification. Each CDR3 protein is one row after TCRdb ran MiXCR on the PCR reads. In the table there are under 650,000 distinct CDR3 sequences, about 20% of which are singletons. The specimen was naive CD8+ T cells from blood, with Jurkat cell RNA spiked in. The subset is: FACS-sorted CD8+CD4-CCR7+CD45RA+ naive T cells. The origin of the receptors is a human donor in good health. Some libraries in this study had Jurkat cell RNA spiked in.

This clonotype was seen many times. This chain connects TRBV5-1 to TRBJ2-7; 7 bases match TRBD1. The CDR3 contains 13 residues. Germline values: CDR1 SGHRS, CDR2 YFSETQ. Trimming removed 4 bases from V and 5 bases from J; junction bases left unmatched: 6. CDR3 sequence reads: CASSLQGPHEQYF. CDR3 sequence (DNA): TGCGCCAGCAGCCTACAGGGGCCCCACGAGCAGTACTTC. Drawing the rest from reference TRBV5-1 and TRBJ2-7, the complete variable domain is KAGVTQTPRYLIKTRGQQVTLSCSPISGHRSVSWYQQTPGQGLQFLFEYFSETQRNKGNFPGRFSGRQFSNSRSEMNVSTLELGDSALYLCASSLQGPHEQYFGPGTRLTVT.

Ten or more counts support this clonotype. V is TRBV6-2 or TRBV6-3 and J is TRBJ2-5; tentatively, D is TRBD1 (5 bases). This CDR3 has 14 amino acids. V was cut by 2 bases and J by 9 bases, with 16 bases left in between. The germline V gene has CDR1 MNHEY and CDR2 SVGEGT. CDR3 coding DNA: TGTGCCAGCAGTTACACACCAGCGTTAGGGGCCCAGTACTTC. Its translation: CASSYTPALGAQYF.

There are a few counts of this clonotype. The chain employs TRBV7-2 and TRBJ2-2; no clear D gene. This CDR3 is 15 amino acids long. Germline V gene sequence: CDR1 SGHTA, CDR2 FQGNSA. The ends were cut back, 2 bases at V and 6 bases at J, with 13 bases in the middle. CDR3 DNA sequence: TGTGCCAGCAGCTTATGGGTCCCCCCCCCCGGGGAGCTGTTTTTT. Encoded protein: CASSLWVPPPGELFF.

This clonotype was counted at least ten times. This sequence joins TRBV4-3 and TRBJ2-2; D is possibly TRBD1 (5 bases). Trimming cost V 1 base and J 10 bases, with 10 bases left between them. The CDR3 runs 13 residues. Looked up from germline, CDR1 is LGHNA and CDR2 is YSLEER. CDR3 amino acids: CASSQGAGQELFF. The CDR3 DNA follows: TGCGCCAGCAGCCAAGGGGCAGGGCAGGAGCTGTTTTTT.

This clonotype was counted only a few times. This sequence joins TRBV4-1 and TRBJ2-7; the match to TRBD1 covers 7 bases. The CDR3 extends over 13 amino acids. Per the germline V gene, CDR1 is MGHRA and CDR2 is YSYEKL. The trim removed 3 bases at V and 7 bases at J, leaving 6 bases unmatched. CDR3 DNA sequence: TGCGCCAGCAGCCACTTACAGGGGTATGAGCAGTACTTC. It codes for CASSHLQGYEQYF.

In this sample, this clonotype turned up many times. J is TRBJ2-4 and V is TRBV6-5; 9 bases agree with TRBD1. There are 17 residues in the CDR3. Germline CDR1 reads MNHEY; CDR2 reads SVGAGI. Germline trimming cut 2 bases from V and 0 bases from J; bases unmatched to any gene: 5. CDR3: CASSYGTGPLAKNIQYF. The CDR3 nucleotides are TGTGCCAGCAGTTACGGGACAGGGCCGCTAGCCAAAAACATTCAGTACTTC.

The chain recombines TRBV20-1 with TRBJ2-7; a weak D match, TRBD1 (5 bases). Germline V gene data show CDR1 as DFQATT and CDR2 as SNEGSKA (reference sequence). Deletions cut 6 bases from V and 5 bases from J, with 17 bases between. The CDR3 loop spans 13 amino acids. The CDR3 is CSATRTTRHEQYF. The CDR3 bases are TGCAGTGCGACCCGGACAACTCGGCACGAGCAGTACTTC.

The sample holds many counts of this clonotype. A junction end diverges from the germline sequence, so it may reflect a read error. V is TRBV7-9 and J is TRBJ2-7, with TRBD2 as a possible D gene (5 bases). CDR3 size: 13 residues. Germline assignment: CDR1 SEHNR and CDR2 FQNEAQ (reference sequence). This chain's CDR3 is CASSLAGDYEQYF. CDR3 coding DNA: TGCGCCAGCAGCTTGGCCGGGGACTACGAGCAGTACTTC.

This clonotype was seen many times. The genes are TRBV27 and TRBJ2-3; weak D call: TRBD1 (7 bases). Germline V lookup: CDR1 MNHEY, CDR2 SMNVEV (reference sequence). CDR3 length: 14 amino acids. Trimming shortened V by 6 bases and J by 3 bases, and 13 bases separated the two germline ends. In nucleotides, the CDR3 is TGTGCCAGCAGGCCACAGGGGAGGACAGATACGCAGTATTTT. Encoded protein: CASRPQGRTDTQYF.

At least ten counts were recorded for this clonotype. The rearrangement joins TRBV7-6 to TRBJ1-5, with D uncertain. With 5 bases removed from V and 3 bases from J, the gap between germline ends came to 11 bases. The CDR3 covers 14 residues. Germline V CDR1 and CDR2: SGHVS, FNYEAQ. CDR3 protein: CASSPYSDNQPQHF. DNA of the CDR3: TGTGCCAGCAGCCCCTATTCGGACAATCAGCCCCAGCATTTT.

As concerns this clonotype: An end of the junction differs from the germline gene, which may be a read error. The chain has TRBV9 and TRBJ2-7; D is perhaps TRBD1 (5 bases). The CDR3 is made up of 16 amino acids. The germline V gene has CDR1 SGDLS and CDR2 YYNGEE. The DNA of the CDR3 is TGTGCCAGCAGCGTAGGTGGCAGGGCTTCAGGGTACGAGCAGTGCTTC. Translating it yields CASSVGGRASGYEQCF.

In the case of this clonotype: This may come from a read error, since a much larger clone is one base off. V gene TRBV20-1 combines with J gene TRBJ2-3; TRBD2 might be the D (6 bases). Germline V gene data show CDR1 as DFQATT and CDR2 as SNEGSKA (reference sequence). CDR3 size: 13 residues. Here the CDR3 DNA reads TGCAGGGACGGGGGACTGGACACAGATACGCAGTATTTT. Translating gives CRDGGLDTDTQYF.

A word on this clonotype: A read error may be the cause here, since a much bigger clone is one base away. The CDR3 DNA reads TGTGCCAGCAGTGCACCCGGGGCTGGGACCAACGTCCTGACTTTC. Protein sequence: CASSAPGAGTNVLTF. The V and J genes are TRBV12-3 or TRBV12-4 and TRBJ2-6; D could derive from TRBD1 or TRBD2 (5 bases each). The CDR3 extends over 15 amino acids.

This clonotype was observed at least ten times. The chain joins TRBV29-1 to TRBJ1-2; 12 bases are a match to TRBD1. The V gene end was trimmed by 6 bases and the J gene end by 4 bases; junction bases not matched to a gene: 9. Germline V gives CDR1 SQVTM, CDR2 ANQGSEA. This CDR3 has 15 residues. DNA for the CDR3: TGCAGCGTGGGCCCCGGGACAGGGGGCGCCTATGGCTACACCTTC. Protein sequence: CSVGPGTGGAYGYTF.

This clonotype was counted many times. The chain has TRBV5-4 and TRBJ2-2; D gene unclear. Germline CDR1 is SGHNT and CDR2 is YYREEE (reference sequence). V was pared by 4 bases and J by 1 base, with 11 bases between. CDR3 length: 15 residues. CDR3 DNA: TGTGCCAGCAGCCTGGGGATAATGAACACCGGGGAGCTGTTTTTT. Amino acid sequence: CASSLGIMNTGELFF.

This clonotype was seen more than once but under ten times. The chain couples TRBV5-1 to TRBJ2-7; 9 bases are a match to TRBD1. CDR3 length: 15 amino acids. Germline values: CDR1 SGHRS, CDR2 YFSETQ. V was pared by 7 bases and J by 1 base, with 9 bases of the junction left unmatched. The CDR3, as DNA: TGCGCCAGCGCGGCCGGGACAGGGTCATCCTACGAGCAGTACTTC. Its protein is CASAAGTGSSYEQYF. The whole variable domain, filled in from reference TRBV5-1 and TRBJ2-7, reads KAGVTQTPRYLIKTRGQQVTLSCSPISGHRSVSWYQQTPGQGLQFLFEYFSETQRNKGNFPGRFSGRQFSNSRSEMNVSTLELGDSALYLCASAAGTGSSYEQYFGPGTRLTVT.

This clonotype has a handful of counts. This sequence joins TRBV6-1 and TRBJ2-7; D is uncertain. Per germline, CDR1 MNHNS and CDR2 SASEGT. Between the trimmed V and J ends, which lost 1 base and 4 bases, there was a span of 20 bases. CDR3 length equals 17 residues. The CDR3, as DNA: TGTGCCAGCAGTGAAGTCCTAGGGTCGGCAGGCAGGTACGAGCAGTACTTC. This gives the protein CASSEVLGSAGRYEQYF.

This clonotype has a count of ten or more. V is TRBV20-1 and J is TRBJ2-5; 7 bases are shared with TRBD2. The V gene end was trimmed by 2 bases and the J gene end by 2 bases; junction bases not matched to a gene: 5. This CDR3 is built from 14 residues. The germline gives CDR1 DFQATT, CDR2 SNEGSKA (reference sequence). CDR3 DNA sequence: TGCAGTGCTAGACCCATGCGGGGGCAAGAGACCCAGTACTTC. Its protein product is CSARPMRGQETQYF.